The 26 T cell receptor beta chains reported below all come from one sample, sequenced in a study of spatial heterogeneity in lung cancer. The time point denotes: blood at routine non-recurrence follow-up after resection. One entry per CDR3 protein, called by TCRdb with MiXCR from the 5' RACE reads. The repertoire holds approximately 70,000 distinct CDR3 sequences, with around 8.9% as singletons. This specimen was PBMCs, taken at follow-up. These receptors came from a female donor with early-stage non-small cell lung cancer.

This clonotype appeared many times. The genes are TRBV29-1 and TRBJ1-2; maybe TRBD1 (5 bases). V shed 5 bases and J shed 7 bases, with 20 bases lying between them. CDR1 is SQVTM, CDR2 ANQGSEA, per germline. This CDR3 spans 14 amino acids. The CDR3 is CSVLSTGAYSGYTF. CDR3 coding DNA: TGCAGCGTTCTTTCTACCGGGGCCTATTCTGGCTACACCTTC.

This clonotype occurred a few times. The chain carries TRBV9 and TRBJ2-3; 8 nucleotides align to TRBD2. Germline V gene data show CDR1 as SGDLS and CDR2 as YYNGEE. This CDR3 is built from 14 residues. V lost 4 bases to trimming and J lost 1 base; unmatched junction nucleotides: 2. The CDR3 spells CASSREGGTDTQYF. DNA of the CDR3: TGTGCCAGCAGCCGGGAGGGGGGCACAGATACGCAGTATTTT.

This clonotype was seen many times. The CDR3 DNA is TGCAGTGCTAGAGTGTTGGAGGGGTTAGAGACCCAGTACTTC. Protein sequence: CSARVLEGLETQYF. The J gene is TRBJ2-5, the V gene TRBV20-1, with D possibly TRBD2 on 6 matching bases. Trimming shortened V by 1 base and J by 4 bases, and 13 bases separated the two germline ends. Germline CDR1 reads DFQATT; CDR2 reads SNEGSKA (reference sequence). The CDR3 sequence is 14 residues long.

The sample holds a few counts of this clonotype. The chain couples TRBV7-9 to TRBJ1-1; D ambiguous. Trimming removed 0 bases from V and 4 bases from J, with 9 bases in between. The CDR3 has 14 residues. Germline values: CDR1 SEHNR, CDR2 FQNEAQ (reference sequence). The CDR3 loop is CASSLARVGTEAFF. The CDR3 DNA reads as TGTGCCAGCAGCTTAGCGAGGGTCGGCACTGAAGCTTTCTTT.

This rearrangement joins TRBV7-3 to TRBJ2-1; 13 bases are shared with TRBD2. The V segment lost 2 bases and the J segment 5 bases; nucleotides outside the gene matches: 12. The CDR3 consists of 19 residues. Germline V CDR1 and CDR2: SGHTA, FQGTGA. This chain's CDR3 is CASSLSARTSGSKDNEQFF. Written as DNA, the CDR3 is TGTGCCAGCAGCTTATCTGCCCGGACTAGCGGGAGTAAAGACAATGAGCAGTTCTTC.

This clonotype was recorded at least ten times. The chain uses TRBV27 and TRBJ2-4; TRBD1 is a possible D gene (5 bases). The CDR3 has 17 residues. CDR1 and CDR2 (germline): MNHEY, SMNVEV (reference sequence). V was clipped by 4 bases and J by 0 bases, with 16 bases between them. CDR3 loop: CASSSVGGALAKNIQYF. As DNA, the CDR3 is TGTGCCAGCAGTTCCGTAGGTGGGGCCCTAGCCAAAAACATTCAGTACTTC.

This clonotype appeared many times. This chain links TRBV12-3 or TRBV12-4 with TRBJ2-1; unclear D gene. The CDR3 extends over 10 amino acids. V lost 8 bases and J lost 6, with 5 bases in between. The CDR3 sequence: CASGINEQFF. The CDR3 region has the DNA TGTGCCAGCGGCATCAATGAGCAGTTCTTC.

This clonotype was found many times. V usage is TRBV7-6 and J usage is TRBJ2-7, with D tentatively TRBD1 or TRBD2 (6 bases each). Germline loops: CDR1 SGHVS, CDR2 FNYEAQ. The CDR3 runs to 13 residues. V gave up 1 base and J gave up 5 bases, with 9 bases separating them. The DNA of the CDR3 is TGTGCCAGCAGCTTAGGGGGGGCGGACGAGCAGTACTTC. Its protein product is CASSLGGADEQYF.

This clonotype was seen a few times. The CDR3 sequence: CASTPMASGSNEQFF. The CDR3 DNA is TGCGCCAGCACACCTATGGCTAGCGGGAGCAATGAGCAGTTCTTC. The chain has TRBV4-1 and TRBJ2-1, with 10 bases identical to TRBD2. The V segment lost 7 bases and the J segment 6 bases; nucleotides outside the gene matches: 9. The CDR3 is 15 residues long. The germline CDR1 and CDR2 sequences are MGHRA and YSYEKL.

This clonotype turned up a few times. This rearrangement joins TRBV20-1 to TRBJ1-6; perhaps TRBD1 as D (5 bases). The CDR3 is made up of 15 amino acids. From germline, CDR1 is DFQATT and CDR2 SNEGSKA (reference sequence). V dropped 5 bases and J dropped 0 bases, with 11 bases sitting between them. The chain's CDR3 is CSASSQDSYNSPLHF. CDR3 DNA sequence: TGCAGTGCTTCCTCACAGGACTCCTATAATTCACCCCTCCACTTT.

This clonotype has a count of ten or more. This chain joins TRBV28 and TRBJ2-3, with D perhaps matching TRBD1 (6 bases). With 7 bases removed from V and 6 bases from J, the gap between germline ends came to 14 bases. There are 13 residues in the CDR3. Per germline, CDR1 MDHEN and CDR2 SYDVKM. The CDR3 spells CASNLNRADTQYF. The CDR3 bases are TGTGCCAGCAATTTGAACAGGGCGGATACGCAGTATTTT.

The chain is built from TRBV5-4 and TRBJ2-5, with D possibly TRBD2 on 6 matching bases. CDR1 is SGHNT and CDR2 is YYREEE in the germline V gene (reference sequence). The CDR3 extends over 13 amino acids. Trimming took 4 bases from V and 6 from J, leaving 13 bases between them. The CDR3 spells CASSLNGGQTQYF. The CDR3 DNA sequence: TGTGCCAGCAGCCTCAACGGGGGTCAGACCCAGTACTTC.

This clonotype was observed at least ten times. The V gene is TRBV20-1, the J gene TRBJ2-7; D not resolved. CDR3 size: 15 residues. Trimming stripped 3 bases from V and 2 bases from J, with 17 bases between. Germline CDR1 and CDR2: DFQATT and SNEGSKA (reference sequence). CDR3 sequence: CSASRQGRLTYEQYF. In DNA form, the CDR3 reads TGCAGTGCTAGTAGACAAGGCCGTTTGACCTACGAGCAGTACTTC.

This clonotype was seen a handful of times. The chain has TRBV6-1 and TRBJ2-1; TRBD2 matches 8 bases. Trimming at V came to 3 bases and at J to 3 bases, leaving 4 bases not matched to a gene. The germline V gene has CDR1 MNHNS and CDR2 SASEGT. The CDR3 spans 15 residues. Here the CDR3 reads CASSDISGGYNEQFF. CDR3 sequence (DNA): TGTGCCAGCAGTGACATAAGCGGGGGCTACAATGAGCAGTTCTTC.

In its sample, this clonotype was seen many times. The chain has TRBV20-1 and TRBJ2-1, with no clear D. CDR1 DFQATT and CDR2 SNEGSKA come from the germline V gene (reference sequence). Trimming cost V 5 bases and J 12 bases, with 11 bases left between them. This CDR3 region has 10 residues. The CDR3 DNA is TGCAGTGCTCTTAGCTCGTGGCAGTTCTTC. Translation: CSALSSWQFF.

In regard to this clonotype: A much larger clone is a single base away; this may be a read error. The chain couples TRBV27 to TRBJ2-1; D is unresolved. The V gene's germline CDR1 is MNHEY and CDR2 SMNVEV (reference sequence). The CDR3 runs 12 residues. DNA of the CDR3: TGTACCAGCAGTTTACTGGGCACTCGATGGTTCTTC. This codes for CTSSLLGTRWFF.

The chain joins TRBV19 to TRBJ2-3; the match to TRBD2 covers 15 bases. Trimming cost V 6 bases and J 2 bases; bases outside gene matches: 12. The CDR3 consists of 19 residues. Germline V gives CDR1 LNHDA, CDR2 SQIVND (reference sequence). Written as DNA, the CDR3 is TGTGCCAGTAGCCTCAGGACTAGCGGGAGGGCCGTCGACACAGATACGCAGTATTTT. It yields the protein CASSLRTSGRAVDTDTQYF.

This clonotype was seen at least ten times. The V call is TRBV7-2, the J call TRBJ1-1; D is undetermined. This CDR3 spans 13 amino acids. Trimming left V 2 bases short and J 3 bases short, with 7 bases between. Germline V gene lookup returns CDR1 SGHTA and CDR2 FQGNSA. CDR3 residues: CASSLQAYTEAFF. CDR3 in DNA: TGTGCCAGCAGCTTACAGGCGTACACTGAAGCTTTCTTT.

At least ten counts were recorded for this clonotype. This CDR3 reads CASRLVPDTQYF. The CDR3 DNA follows: TGTGCCAGCCGCCTGGTCCCAGATACGCAGTATTTT. The chain recombines TRBV2 with TRBJ2-3; D is undetermined. This CDR3 spans 12 amino acids. Germline-derived CDR1 and CDR2 are SNHLY and FYNNEI. Trimming stripped 8 bases from V and 4 bases from J, with 10 bases between.

This clonotype came up many times. The chain recombines TRBV6-5 with TRBJ2-2, with no clear D. Trimming took 8 bases from V and 6 from J, leaving 10 bases between them. The CDR3 is 12 residues long. Germline V gene lookup returns CDR1 MNHEY and CDR2 SVGAGI. In DNA, the CDR3 is TGTGCCAGCTCGAGGCTGTCCGGGGAGCTGTTTTTT. Its translation: CASSRLSGELFF.

About this clonotype: A much bigger clone sits one base away, suggesting this may be a read error. Written as DNA, the CDR3 is TGTGCCACCAGCATCGGGGTCGGGTTCGAAGAGACCCAGTACTTC. Its protein is CATSIGVGFEETQYF. V usage is TRBV15 and J usage is TRBJ2-5; a possible D gene is TRBD2 (5 bases). The germline V gene encodes CDR1 LNHNV and CDR2 YYDKDF (reference sequence). Trimming left V 4 bases short and J 3 bases short, with 15 bases between. CDR3 length: 15 residues. The whole variable domain, filled in from reference TRBV15 and TRBJ2-5, reads DAMVIQNPRYQVTQFGKPVTLSCSQTLNHNVMYWYQQKSSQAPKLLFHYYDKDFNNEADTPDNFQSRRPNTSFCFLDIRSPGLGDTAMYLCATSIGVGFEETQYFGPGTRLLVL.

This clonotype was counted many times. The CDR3: CASSLTAGLGYGYTF. CDR3 sequence (DNA): TGTGCCAGCAGCCTGACGGCGGGGCTGGGCTATGGCTACACCTTC. This chain links TRBV7-9 with TRBJ1-2; tentative D call: TRBD1 (5 bases). V gave up 5 bases and J gave up 4 bases, with 17 bases separating them. The CDR3 spans 15 residues. Germline V gene sequence: CDR1 SEHNR, CDR2 FQNEAQ (reference sequence).

This clonotype was counted at least ten times. This chain links TRBV16 with TRBJ1-2; no definite D call. V shed 6 bases and J shed 7 bases, with 18 bases lying between them. CDR1 KGHSY and CDR2 FQNENV come from the germline V gene. There are 14 residues in the CDR3. The DNA of the CDR3 is TGTGCCAGCAGTCAACTGGCGGGGAACCTTGGCTACACCTTC. The encoded protein is CASSQLAGNLGYTF.

Of note for this clonotype: The junction departs from the called germline gene at one end, perhaps through a read error. For the CDR3, the DNA is TGCAGTGCTTCCCGCCGGGACCCCAGGGGGGAGACCAAGTACTTC. It specifies CSASRRDPRGETKYF. The V call is TRBV20-1, the J call TRBJ2-5; D is perhaps TRBD1 (7 bases). The germline V gene has CDR1 DFQATT and CDR2 SNEGSKA (reference sequence). The CDR3 length is 15 residues.

Comment on this clonotype: An end of the junction differs from the germline gene, which may be a read error. This chain joins TRBV10-3 and TRBJ2-3; TRBD2 is a possible D gene (5 bases). CDR3 size: 12 residues. Germline lookup yields CDR1 ENHRY and CDR2 SYGVKD. CDR3 in DNA: TGTGCCATCAGTGAGTCCCGGGATAACTTGTGGTTT. This sequence encodes CAISESRDNLWF.

This clonotype was recorded once. This may be a read error, as it is one base from a much larger clone. The J gene is TRBJ2-1, the V gene TRBV20-1; TRBD2 matches 9 bases. Germline trimming cut 8 bases from V and 6 bases from J; bases unmatched to any gene: 8. The CDR3 spans 13 residues. Germline V gives CDR1 DFQATT, CDR2 SNEGSKA (reference sequence). CDR3 region: CSTWLAGINEQFF. The CDR3 DNA follows: TGCAGTACTTGGCTAGCGGGGATCAATGAGCAGTTCTTC.